These 18 T cell receptor beta chains originate from one sample sequenced in a study of TIL therapy for anti-PD-1-resistant metastatic lung cancer. The libraries were made with immunoSEQ v3. Clones were read by immunoSEQ multiplex PCR, and TCRdb kept only the in-frame ones, dropping some. The table has under 70,000 clones, around 87% seen once. Time point denoted: pre-treatment sample, taken before nivolumab and TIL therapy. The material was blood, obtained at baseline. The receptors stem from a person aged 25 to 80 with non-small cell lung cancer.

As regards this clone: The junction differs from germline at one of its ends, possibly a read error. V usage is TRBV11-2 and J usage is TRBJ1-6; 7 bases agree with TRBD1. CDR1 is SGHAT and CDR2 is FQNNGV in the germline V gene. The CDR3 spans 16 residues. CDR3 sequence: CASNLEGQFYNSPLHF. The CDR3 DNA reads as TGTGCCAGCAACTTAGAGGGACAGTTCTATAATTCACCCCTCCACTTT.

In its sample, this clone was seen once. The chain carries TRBV7-3 and TRBJ2-1; D is uncertain. The CDR3 has 12 amino acids. Trimming removed 4 bases from V and 10 bases from J, with 11 bases in between. The germline CDR1 and CDR2 sequences are SGHTA and FQGTGA. CDR3 DNA: TGTGCCAGCAGCTCGGACGTGGGCGAGCAGTTCTTC. It specifies CASSSDVGEQFF.

The V call is TRBV3-1 (or the pseudogene TRBV3-2), the J call TRBJ2-7; D remains unclear. Germline values: CDR1 LGHDT, CDR2 YNNKEL (reference sequence). The CDR3 has 14 residues. V was trimmed by 4 bases and J by 2 bases, leaving 12 bases between them. In DNA, the CDR3 is TGTGCCAGCAGCCGGGAACAGTATACCTACGAGCAGTACTTC. Translating gives CASSREQYTYEQYF.

The chain joins TRBV5-6 to TRBJ1-5; weak D call: TRBD1 (5 bases). Per germline, CDR1 SGHDT and CDR2 YYEEEE. CDR3 length equals 17 residues. V was shortened by 5 bases and J by 0 bases, with 18 bases between the two germline ends. In DNA, the CDR3 is TGTGCCAGCAGTCTCGGCGGGGGGATGGGTAGCAATCAGCCCCAGCATTTT. This sequence encodes CASSLGGGMGSNQPQHF.

V gene TRBV12-5 combines with J gene TRBJ2-1; possibly TRBD1 or TRBD2 for D (5 bases each). V lost 2 bases and J 12 bases, leaving 17 bases between the germline ends. The CDR3 is 14 residues long. Germline V gives CDR1 LGHNT, CDR2 FRNRAP. The CDR3 nucleotides read TGTGCTAGTGGTTTGTCGTACGTTGGGACCCCGCAGTTCTTC. Amino acid sequence: CASGLSYVGTPQFF.

This clone has a single count. The chain has TRBV7-7 and TRBJ1-3, with a weak D call TRBD1 (6 bases). CDR1 is SSHAT and CDR2 is FNYEAQ in the germline V gene (reference sequence). V was clipped by 5 bases and J by 2 bases, with 13 bases between them. The CDR3 contains 15 residues. The CDR3 sequence: CASSPAQGTGNTIYF. CDR3 nucleotide sequence: TGTGCCAGCAGCCCCGCCCAGGGGACTGGAAACACCATATATTTT.

V is TRBV11-2 and J is TRBJ1-1, with 7 bases aligning to TRBD1. CDR3 length: 17 amino acids. Germline V gene sequence: CDR1 SGHAT, CDR2 FQNNGV. Trimming took 3 bases from V and 2 from J; bases not matched to a gene: 12. The CDR3 region has the DNA TGTGCCAGCAGCTTGTGGCTTTCCACAGGGGTAAACACTGAAGCTTTCTTT. This encodes CASSLWLSTGVNTEAFF.

The chain uses TRBV2 and TRBJ2-7; D might be TRBD2 (6 bases). The germline CDR1 and CDR2 sequences are SNHLY and FYNNEI. V was trimmed by 2 bases and J by 2 bases, leaving 16 bases between them. The CDR3 runs 16 residues. The CDR3 spells CASSETWVSGTYEQYF. Written as DNA, the CDR3 is TGTGCCAGCAGTGAAACCTGGGTTAGCGGCACCTACGAGCAGTACTTC. Based on the CDR3 plus reference TRBV2 and TRBJ2-7, the full variable domain is EPEVTQTPSHQVTQMGQEVILRCVPISNHLYFYWYRQILGQKVEFLVSFYNNEISEKSEIFDDQFSVERPDGSNFTLKIRSTKLEDSAMYFCASSETWVSGTYEQYFGPGTRLTVT.

The chain combines TRBV6-4 with TRBJ2-1; D unclear. V was shortened by 9 bases and J by 6 bases, with 9 bases between the two germline ends. Germline CDR1 reads MRHNA; CDR2 reads SNTAGT. The CDR3 is made up of 11 amino acids. The CDR3: CARPRTNEQFF. The CDR3 DNA is TGTGCCAGACCTCGGACCAATGAGCAGTTCTTC.

V is TRBV3-1 (or the pseudogene TRBV3-2) and J is TRBJ2-3; D gene ambiguous. Germline assignment: CDR1 LGHDT and CDR2 YNNKEL (reference sequence). The CDR3 length is 16 residues. V was clipped by 0 bases and J by 0 bases, with 10 bases between them. CDR3 sequence: CASSQDLSASTDTQYF. CDR3 in DNA: TGTGCCAGCAGCCAAGATCTGAGCGCGAGCACAGATACGCAGTATTTT.

The chain employs TRBV6-4 and TRBJ1-1; D unresolved. With 0 bases removed from V and 1 base from J, the gap between germline ends came to 12 bases. Germline loops: CDR1 MRHNA, CDR2 SNTAGT. CDR3 length equals 16 residues. Written as DNA, the CDR3 is TGTGCCAGCAGTGACTCGTTGGTTATTGAGAACACTGAAGCTTTCTTT. Translated, it gives CASSDSLVIENTEAFF.

The rearrangement joins TRBV3-1 (or the pseudogene TRBV3-2) to TRBJ2-7; D is ambiguous. V shed 1 base and J shed 6 bases, with 4 bases lying between them. Germline-derived CDR1 and CDR2 are LGHDT and YNNKEL (reference sequence). The CDR3 spans 11 residues. The CDR3 region has the DNA TGTGCCAGCAGCCAAGTAACCGAGCAGTACTTC. Protein product: CASSQVTEQYF.

This clone appeared once. The chain uses TRBV27 and TRBJ1-6, with D perhaps TRBD1 (5 bases). Between the trimmed V and J ends, which lost 2 bases and 0 bases, there was a span of 11 bases. Germline V CDR1 and CDR2: MNHEY, SMNVEV (reference sequence). This CDR3 has 17 residues. The CDR3 spells CASSLEAGSSYNSPLHF. In nucleotides, the CDR3 is TGTGCCAGCAGTTTAGAGGCAGGGAGCTCCTATAATTCACCCCTCCACTTT.

The chain links TRBV19 to TRBJ2-2, with D perhaps TRBD1 or TRBD2 (5 bases each). Trimming left V 8 bases short and J 2 bases short, with 21 bases between. The CDR3 is 17 amino acids. Germline V gives CDR1 LNHDA, CDR2 SQIVND (reference sequence). The CDR3 DNA reads TGTGCCAGTGTTTGGGACCCGACGACACCTAACACCGGGGAGCTGTTTTTT. Its translation: CASVWDPTTPNTGELFF. The full variable domain, with the rest looked up from reference TRBV19 and TRBJ2-2, is DGGITQSPKYLFRKEGQNVTLSCEQNLNHDAMYWYRQDPGQGLRLIYYSQIVNDFQKGDIAEGYSVSREKKESFPLTVTSAQKNPTAFYLCASVWDPTTPNTGELFFGEGSRLTVL.

V is TRBV20-1 and J is TRBJ1-1, with D possibly being TRBD1 (6 bases). Trimming removed 3 bases from V and 3 bases from J, with 20 bases in between. CDR3 length equals 16 residues. Germline values: CDR1 DFQATT, CDR2 SNEGSKA (reference sequence). The CDR3 sequence is CSASGGALVSDTEAFF. The CDR3 DNA reads as TGCAGTGCTAGTGGGGGGGCGCTTGTCTCCGACACTGAAGCTTTCTTT.

This sequence joins TRBV7-9 and TRBJ1-1; D remains ambiguous. The CDR3 has 15 amino acids. V lost 1 base, J lost 0 bases, and 9 bases lay in between. The germline V gene has CDR1 SEHNR and CDR2 FQNEAQ (reference sequence). The DNA for the CDR3 is TGTGCCAGCAGCTTAGGCCTGAGGGTGAACACTGAAGCTTTCTTT. It yields the protein CASSLGLRVNTEAFF.

This chain joins TRBV28 and TRBJ1-3; 8 nucleotides align to TRBD1. Germline CDR1 is MDHEN and CDR2 is SYDVKM. The J segment lost 3 bases and the V segment lost 6 bases, leaving 10 bases of the junction unmatched. The CDR3 length is 16 residues. CDR3 nucleotides: TGTGCCAGCAGCTCTCCGGGACAGGCCCTTGGAAACACCATATATTTT. Translating it yields CASSSPGQALGNTIYF.

The chain employs TRBV29-1 and TRBJ2-7; D may correspond to TRBD1 or TRBD2 (5 bases each). Germline CDR1 and CDR2: SQVTM and ANQGSEA. Trimming removed 5 bases from V and 2 bases from J, with 10 bases in between. CDR3 length equals 12 residues. The CDR3 is CSVRDGTYEQYF. CDR3 DNA: TGCAGCGTTCGGGACGGAACCTACGAGCAGTACTTC.